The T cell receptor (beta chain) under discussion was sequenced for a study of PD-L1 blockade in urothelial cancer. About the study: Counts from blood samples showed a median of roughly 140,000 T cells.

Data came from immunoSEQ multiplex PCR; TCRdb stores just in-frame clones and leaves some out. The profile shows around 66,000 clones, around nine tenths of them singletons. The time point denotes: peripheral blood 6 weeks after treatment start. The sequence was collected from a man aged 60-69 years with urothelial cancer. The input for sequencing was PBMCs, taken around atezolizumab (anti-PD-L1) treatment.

This CDR3 reads CASSRGGQLEKLFF. The CDR3 nucleotides are TGTGCCAGCAGCCGCGGGGGGCAGTTGGAAAAACTGTTTTTT. The gene calls are TRBV13 and TRBJ1-4; D is perhaps TRBD1 (6 bases). V lost 5 bases and J lost 8, with 15 bases in between. This CDR3 spans 14 amino acids. Per germline, CDR1 PRHDT and CDR2 FYEKMQ (reference sequence).